These 26 T cell receptor beta chains were all obtained from the same sample, sequenced in a study of blood T cell repertoires in COVID-19. Produced via immunoSEQ multiplex PCR; TCRdb's table is partial and in-frame only. Of 250,000 to 350,000 clones listed, about 89% are singletons. Sequences were obtained from peripheral blood. Receptors originate from a woman aged 55-70 years with acute or convalescent COVID-19.

This chain joins TRBV7-3 and TRBJ1-4; D is possibly TRBD1 (5 bases). This CDR3 is 14 amino acids long. CDR1 and CDR2 (germline): SGHTA, FQGTGA. V was pared by 5 bases and J by 6 bases, with 13 bases between. This chain's CDR3 is CASSRRVGDEKLFF. CDR3 DNA: TGTGCCAGCAGCCGCAGGGTGGGTGATGAAAAACTGTTTTTT.

The gene calls are TRBV6-5 and TRBJ2-7, with 12 bases identical to TRBD1. This CDR3 has 15 amino acids. Trimming cost V 6 bases and J 5 bases; bases outside gene matches: 8. The germline gives CDR1 MNHEY, CDR2 SVGAGI. The CDR3, as DNA: TGTGCCAGCAGCGTTAAGGGACAGGGGGCAAACGAGCAGTACTTC. It encodes CASSVKGQGANEQYF.

The gene calls are TRBV6-5 and TRBJ1-5, with 9 bases matching TRBD1. Germline CDR1 and CDR2: MNHEY and SVGAGI. This CDR3 has 13 residues. V lost 5 bases and J lost 7; bases outside the gene matches: 3. CDR3 nucleotide sequence: TGTGCCAGCAGTCAGGACAGGGGCCAGCCCCAGCATTTT. Its translation: CASSQDRGQPQHF.

V usage is TRBV7-9 and J usage is TRBJ1-1, with TRBD1 matching 8 bases. V lost 5 bases and J lost 4; bases outside the gene matches: 9. CDR3 length equals 15 residues. Germline V gene sequence: CDR1 SEHNR, CDR2 FQNEAQ (reference sequence). DNA of the CDR3: TGTGCCAGCAGCCCCCGGACAGGGTTGCCCACTGAAGCTTTCTTT. Translation: CASSPRTGLPTEAFF.

The rearrangement links TRBV29-1 to TRBJ2-7, with TRBD2 matching over 13 bases. Trimming cost V 6 bases and J 7 bases; bases outside gene matches: 6. Germline CDR1 and CDR2: SQVTM and ANQGSEA. CDR3 length equals 13 residues. CDR3 bases: TGCAGCGTCGCCCGACTAGCGGGAGGTGAGCAGTACTTC. It encodes CSVARLAGGEQYF.

The genes are TRBV28 and TRBJ2-1; TRBD2 matches at 7 bases. Per germline, CDR1 MDHEN and CDR2 SYDVKM. Trimming took 5 bases from V and 3 from J; bases not matched to a gene: 7. The CDR3 is made up of 15 amino acids. CDR3 sequence: CASSPPPGGYNEQFF. CDR3 bases: TGTGCCAGCAGTCCCCCCCCGGGGGGCTACAATGAGCAGTTCTTC. The full variable domain, its missing parts supplied by reference TRBV28 and TRBJ2-1, is DVKVTQSSRYLVKRTGEKVFLECVQDMDHENMFWYRQDPGLGLRLIYFSYDVKMKEKGDIPEGYSVSREKKERFSLILESASTNQTSMYLCASSPPPGGYNEQFFGPGTRLTVL.

V gene TRBV9 combines with J gene TRBJ2-2, with 8 bases matching TRBD2. The CDR3 spans 17 residues. Trimming at V came to 4 bases and at J to 7 bases, leaving 15 bases not matched to a gene. Germline CDR1 is SGDLS and CDR2 is YYNGEE. CDR3 residues: CASSTPTTAGDSGELFF. DNA for the CDR3: TGTGCCAGCAGCACCCCCACTACAGCGGGAGACAGCGGGGAGCTGTTTTTT.

The chain combines TRBV28 with TRBJ2-2; TRBD2 aligns across 9 bases. The germline gives CDR1 MDHEN, CDR2 SYDVKM. The ends lost 5 bases at V and 7 bases at J; junction bases unmatched: 8. The CDR3 has 15 amino acids. The CDR3 nucleotides read TGTGCCAGCAGTCCAAGCGGGGGGCGGAGCGGGGAGCTGTTTTTT. It encodes CASSPSGGRSGELFF.

J is TRBJ2-2 and V is TRBV27; TRBD2 might be the D (5 bases). The CDR3 runs to 15 residues. The germline V gene has CDR1 MNHEY and CDR2 SMNVEV (reference sequence). V was pared by 6 bases and J by 2 bases, with 13 bases between. CDR3 region: CASRPSGLNTGELFF. The CDR3 bases are TGTGCCAGCAGACCGTCGGGGTTAAACACCGGGGAGCTGTTTTTT.

V usage is TRBV19 and J usage is TRBJ2-7; 9 positions agree with TRBD1. The CDR3 has 13 amino acids. The trim removed 3 bases at V and 4 bases at J, leaving 1 base unmatched. Germline V CDR1 and CDR2: LNHDA, SQIVND (reference sequence). The CDR3 DNA sequence: TGTGCCAGTAGTATGGGACAGGGTTACGAGCAGTACTTC. Translating it yields CASSMGQGYEQYF.

V and J are TRBV6-5 and TRBJ1-2; 9 bases align to TRBD1. V was pared by 2 bases and J by 4 bases, with 5 bases of the junction left unmatched. This CDR3 region has 15 residues. The V gene's germline CDR1 is MNHEY and CDR2 SVGAGI. The CDR3 loop reads CASSYGTGTAYGYTF. CDR3 bases: TGTGCCAGCAGTTACGGGACAGGGACGGCCTATGGCTACACCTTC.

The V gene is TRBV7-2, the J gene TRBJ2-5; tentative D call: TRBD2 (6 bases). Per the germline V gene, CDR1 is SGHTA and CDR2 is FQGNSA. The CDR3 is made up of 13 amino acids. The V and J ends lost 2 bases and 6 bases respectively, with 10 bases between them. CDR3 coding DNA: TGTGCCAGCAGCTTAACTAGCTCGAAGACCCAGTACTTC. The encoded protein is CASSLTSSKTQYF.

The chain is built from TRBV4-2 and TRBJ2-5; the match to TRBD2 covers 8 bases. V was pared by 0 bases and J by 9 bases, with 9 bases of the junction left unmatched. This CDR3 is built from 15 residues. In germline, CDR1 is LGHNA, CDR2 YNFKEQ. The CDR3 nucleotides are TGTGCCAGCAGCCAAGATGCTAGCGGGTTGGGGGCCCAGTACTTC. It yields the protein CASSQDASGLGAQYF.

This chain links TRBV3-1 (or the pseudogene TRBV3-2) with TRBJ1-4; D unclear. This CDR3 region has 14 residues. Germline V gene lookup returns CDR1 LGHDT and CDR2 YNNKEL (reference sequence). The V end lost 4 bases, the J end lost 8 bases, and 14 bases lay between the germline ends. CDR3 residues: CASSPGSRREKLFF. CDR3 nucleotides: TGTGCCAGCAGCCCGGGTTCGAGGCGGGAAAAACTGTTTTTT.

This clone was counted a few times. V usage is TRBV10-3 and J usage is TRBJ1-2; 11 nucleotides match TRBD1. Trimming at V came to 2 bases and at J to 7 bases, leaving 6 bases not matched to a gene. CDR3 size: 15 residues. Germline V gene lookup returns CDR1 ENHRY and CDR2 SYGVKD. The CDR3 spells CAISEAGQGAPGYTF. In nucleotides, the CDR3 is TGTGCCATCAGTGAGGCTGGACAGGGGGCGCCTGGCTACACCTTC.

This chain's CDR3 is CASSPPWGPTSYNEQFF. CDR3 nucleotide sequence: TGTGCCAGCTCACCACCGTGGGGGCCGACCTCCTACAATGAGCAGTTCTTC. This sequence joins TRBV18 and TRBJ2-1; a weak D match, TRBD1 (6 bases). V was trimmed by 0 bases and J by 0 bases, leaving 12 bases between them. The CDR3 totals 17 residues. From germline, CDR1 is KGHSH and CDR2 LQKENI.

The chain carries TRBV28 and TRBJ1-1; D gene uncertain. This CDR3 comprises 12 residues. Germline-derived CDR1 and CDR2 are MDHEN and SYDVKM. V shed 4 bases and J shed 4 bases, with 7 bases lying between them. The CDR3 is CASSSPTTEAFF. CDR3 nucleotide sequence: TGTGCCAGCAGTTCTCCTACCACTGAAGCTTTCTTT.

The chain employs TRBV4-3 and TRBJ1-5; D is perhaps TRBD1 (5 bases). Trimming took 0 bases from V and 0 from J, leaving 15 bases between them. This CDR3 comprises 18 residues. The germline V gene encodes CDR1 LGHNA and CDR2 YSLEER. The CDR3 loop is CASSQERWTPYSNQPQHF. The CDR3 nucleotides read TGCGCCAGCAGCCAAGAAAGGTGGACACCTTATAGCAATCAGCCCCAGCATTTT.

The chain carries TRBV6-2 or TRBV6-3 and TRBJ1-1, with 12 bases identical to TRBD1. The CDR3 runs 13 residues. Trimming at V came to 4 bases and at J to 12 bases, leaving 6 bases not matched to a gene. CDR1 MNHEY and CDR2 SVGEGT come from the germline V gene. The CDR3 reads CASSLLGQGASFF. CDR3 coding DNA: TGTGCCAGCAGTTTGTTGGGACAGGGGGCATCTTTCTTT.

V gene TRBV7-9 combines with J gene TRBJ2-3, with 13 nucleotides matching TRBD2. Germline CDR1 is SEHNR and CDR2 is FQNEAQ (reference sequence). Unmatched junction bases numbered 2, after V lost 4 bases and J lost 1 base. The CDR3 loop spans 16 amino acids. In DNA form, the CDR3 reads TGTGCCAGCAGCTCAGGGACTAGCGGGGGCACAGATACGCAGTATTTT. It yields the protein CASSSGTSGGTDTQYF.

The chain couples TRBV3-1 (or the pseudogene TRBV3-2) to TRBJ2-7, with 11 bases lining up with TRBD1. Per the germline V gene, CDR1 is LGHDT and CDR2 is YNNKEL (reference sequence). This CDR3 contains 14 residues. V gave up 3 bases and J gave up 5 bases; unmatched junction bases: 3. The CDR3 protein is CASSHGTGGNEQYF. The CDR3 coding sequence is TGTGCCAGCAGCCACGGGACAGGGGGAAACGAGCAGTACTTC.

The chain carries TRBV18 and TRBJ2-1, with TRBD2 matching over 10 bases. The CDR3 has 16 residues. Trimming cost V 5 bases and J 3 bases; bases outside gene matches: 7. The V gene's germline CDR1 is KGHSH and CDR2 LQKENI. The CDR3 loop reads CASSTRLAGIYNEQFF. CDR3 nucleotide sequence: TGTGCCAGCTCAACTCGACTAGCGGGCATCTACAATGAGCAGTTCTTC.

This rearrangement joins TRBV18 to TRBJ1-5; 7 bases map to TRBD1. In germline, CDR1 is KGHSH, CDR2 LQKENI. V was pared by 5 bases and J by 2 bases, with 6 bases of the junction left unmatched. This CDR3 has 15 residues. CDR3 coding DNA: TGTGCCAGCTCATCGACAGGACAGGGCAATCAGCCCCAGCATTTT. Protein product: CASSSTGQGNQPQHF.

This chain uses TRBV6-2 or TRBV6-3 with TRBJ2-6; possibly TRBD2 for D (6 bases). The V end lost 5 bases, the J end lost 3 bases, and 14 bases lay between the germline ends. This CDR3 has 16 amino acids. CDR1 and CDR2 (germline): MNHEY, SVGEGT. The CDR3 nucleotides read TGTGCCAGCAGTCACGGAGGGCTCGGTGGGGCCAACGTCCTGACTTTC. As protein: CASSHGGLGGANVLTF.

The J gene is TRBJ2-7, the V gene TRBV25-1; D is undetermined. CDR1 MGHDK and CDR2 SYGVNS come from the germline V gene. The CDR3 totals 13 residues. V was shortened by 5 bases and J by 2 bases, with 10 bases between the two germline ends. CDR3 in amino acids: CASSPRWAYEQYF. The CDR3 DNA sequence: TGTGCCAGCAGTCCCAGGTGGGCCTACGAGCAGTACTTC.

This clone was detected once. The CDR3 nucleotides read TGTGCCAGCAGCAGCCGGGACTCCTCGAACACCGGGGAGCTGTTTTTT. Translated, it gives CASSSRDSSNTGELFF. The chain combines TRBV9 with TRBJ2-2; maybe TRBD2 (6 bases). The V gene lost 4 bases and the J gene lost 0 bases, with 13 bases spanning the gap. The CDR3 extends over 16 amino acids. CDR1 SGDLS and CDR2 YYNGEE come from the germline V gene.